This T cell receptor beta chain was recovered during a study of cytomegalovirus exposure and HLA in healthy donors. Data came from immunoSEQ multiplex PCR; TCRdb stores just in-frame clones and leaves some out. Among 250,000 to 300,000 clones listed, around 90% were seen once. The CDR3 is made up of 16 amino acids. V lost 7 bases to trimming and J lost 0 bases; unmatched junction nucleotides: 11. Germline CDR1 reads SGHRS; CDR2 reads YFSETQ. Comments on this clone: Its cognate antigen is unknown.

Findings and limits, study-wide: In a later analysis, first-cohort TCR clusters were found to tend to co-occur in the 130 or so validation repertoires. For most TCR sequences rarity was the rule, although some public TCRs occurred in many donors. Cytomegalovirus association was listed for 150 to 200 TCR beta chains. The classifier was said to identify cytomegalovirus status with high specificity and sensitivity.

The TCR was taken from a woman aged 18 to 35 in good health and CMV-seronegative. The chain uses TRBV5-1 and TRBJ1-1; 8 bases align to TRBD1. What was sequenced was PBMCs. CDR3 nucleotide sequence: TGCGCCAGCTGGTTTTCGTACAGGGGGTTGAACACTGAAGCTTTCTTT. It specifies CASWFSYRGLNTEAFF. Full variable domain (remainder filled in from reference TRBV5-1 and TRBJ1-1): KAGVTQTPRYLIKTRGQQVTLSCSPISGHRSVSWYQQTPGQGLQFLFEYFSETQRNKGNFPGRFSGRQFSNSRSEMNVSTLELGDSALYLCASWFSYRGLNTEAFFGQGTRLTVV.